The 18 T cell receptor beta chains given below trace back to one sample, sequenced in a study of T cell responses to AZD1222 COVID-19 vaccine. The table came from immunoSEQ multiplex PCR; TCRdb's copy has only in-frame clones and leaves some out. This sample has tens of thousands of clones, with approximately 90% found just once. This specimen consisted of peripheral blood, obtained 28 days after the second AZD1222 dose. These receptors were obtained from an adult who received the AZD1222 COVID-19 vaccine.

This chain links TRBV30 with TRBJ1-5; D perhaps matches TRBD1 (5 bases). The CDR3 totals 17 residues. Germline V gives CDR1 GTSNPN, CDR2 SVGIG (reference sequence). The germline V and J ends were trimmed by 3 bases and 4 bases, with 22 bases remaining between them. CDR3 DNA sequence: TGTGCCTGGAGCGGGCCACTGGGGGTCAGGTCTAATCAGCCCCAGCATTTT. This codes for CAWSGPLGVRSNQPQHF.

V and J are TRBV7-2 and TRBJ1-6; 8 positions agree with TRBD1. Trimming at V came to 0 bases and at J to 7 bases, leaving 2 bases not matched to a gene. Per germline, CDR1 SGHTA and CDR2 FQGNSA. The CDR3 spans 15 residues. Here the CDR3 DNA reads TGTGCCAGCAGCTTAGCACAGGGGGTCAATTCACCCCTCCACTTT. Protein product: CASSLAQGVNSPLHF.

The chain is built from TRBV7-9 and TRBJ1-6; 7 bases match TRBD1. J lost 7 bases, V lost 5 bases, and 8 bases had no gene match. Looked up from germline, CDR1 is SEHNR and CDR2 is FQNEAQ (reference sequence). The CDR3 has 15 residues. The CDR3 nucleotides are TGTGCCAGCAGCCTCCGGCAGGGGGACAATTCACCCCTCCACTTT. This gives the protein CASSLRQGDNSPLHF.

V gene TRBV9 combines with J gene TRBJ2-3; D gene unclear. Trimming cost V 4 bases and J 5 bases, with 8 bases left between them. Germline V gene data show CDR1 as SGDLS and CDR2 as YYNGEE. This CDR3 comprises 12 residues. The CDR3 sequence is CASSKAGDTQYF. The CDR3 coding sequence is TGTGCCAGCAGCAAAGCCGGAGATACGCAGTATTTT.

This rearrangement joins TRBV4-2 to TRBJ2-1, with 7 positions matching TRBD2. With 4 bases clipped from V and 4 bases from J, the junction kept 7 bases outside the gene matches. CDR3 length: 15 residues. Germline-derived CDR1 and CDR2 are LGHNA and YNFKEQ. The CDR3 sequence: CASSREGPRYNEQFF. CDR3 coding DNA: TGTGCCAGCAGCCGGGAGGGGCCGAGATACAATGAGCAGTTCTTC.

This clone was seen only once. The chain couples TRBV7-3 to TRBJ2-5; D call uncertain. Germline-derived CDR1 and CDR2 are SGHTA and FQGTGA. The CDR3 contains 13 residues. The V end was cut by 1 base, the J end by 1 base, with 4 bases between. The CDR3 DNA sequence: TGTGCCAGCAGCTTAAGGACCCAAGAGACCCAGTACTTC. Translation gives CASSLRTQETQYF. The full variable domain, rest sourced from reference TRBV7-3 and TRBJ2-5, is GAGVSQTPSNKVTEKGKYVELRCDPISGHTALYWYRQSLGQGPEFLIYFQGTGAADDSGLPNDRFFAVRPEGSVSTLKIQRTERGDSAVYLCASSLRTQETQYFGPGTRLLVL.

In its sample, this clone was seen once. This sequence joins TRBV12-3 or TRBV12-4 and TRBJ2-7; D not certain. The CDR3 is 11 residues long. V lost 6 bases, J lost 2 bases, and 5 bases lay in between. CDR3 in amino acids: CASRRTYEQYF. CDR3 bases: TGTGCCAGCAGACGGACCTACGAGCAGTACTTC.

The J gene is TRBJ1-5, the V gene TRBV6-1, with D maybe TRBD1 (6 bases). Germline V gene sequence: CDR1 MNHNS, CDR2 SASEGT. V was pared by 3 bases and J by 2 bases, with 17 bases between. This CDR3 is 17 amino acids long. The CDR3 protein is CASSDQQGSGGNQPQHF. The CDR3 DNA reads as TGTGCCAGCAGTGACCAGCAGGGGTCAGGGGGCAATCAGCCCCAGCATTTT.

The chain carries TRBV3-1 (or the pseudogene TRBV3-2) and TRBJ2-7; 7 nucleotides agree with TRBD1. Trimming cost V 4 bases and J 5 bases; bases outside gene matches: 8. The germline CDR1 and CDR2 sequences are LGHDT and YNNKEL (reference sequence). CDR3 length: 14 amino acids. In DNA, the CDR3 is TGTGCCAGCAGCCGTACACAGGGGAGCCACGAGCAGTACTTC. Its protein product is CASSRTQGSHEQYF.

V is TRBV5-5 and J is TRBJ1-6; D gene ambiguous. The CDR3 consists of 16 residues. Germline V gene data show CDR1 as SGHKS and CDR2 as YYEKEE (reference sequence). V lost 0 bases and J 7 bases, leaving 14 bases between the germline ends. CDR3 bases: TGTGCCAGCAGCTTGGCCGGGGTAATAGGCAATTCACCCCTCCACTTT. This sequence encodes CASSLAGVIGNSPLHF.

The CDR3 DNA follows: TGTGCCAGCTCACCACGGACTAGCGGTAGCACAGATACGCAGTATTTT. Translating it yields CASSPRTSGSTDTQYF. The genes are TRBV18 and TRBJ2-3, with 10 bases that match TRBD2. Germline CDR1 is KGHSH and CDR2 is LQKENI. CDR3 size: 16 residues. With 1 base clipped from V and 0 bases from J, the junction kept 1 base outside the gene matches.

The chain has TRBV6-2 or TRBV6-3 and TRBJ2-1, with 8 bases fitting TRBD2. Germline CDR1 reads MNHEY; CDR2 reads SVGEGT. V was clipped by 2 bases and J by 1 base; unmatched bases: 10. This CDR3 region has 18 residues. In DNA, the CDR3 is TGTGCCAGCAGTTACGGGCTTGGGACTAGAATTTCCTACAATGAGCAGTTCTTC. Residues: CASSYGLGTRISYNEQFF.

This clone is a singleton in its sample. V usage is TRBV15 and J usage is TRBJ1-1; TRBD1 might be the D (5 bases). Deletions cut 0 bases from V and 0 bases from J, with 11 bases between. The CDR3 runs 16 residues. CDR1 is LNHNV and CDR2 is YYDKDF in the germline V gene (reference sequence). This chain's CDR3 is CATSRETGPLNTEAFF. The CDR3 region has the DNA TGTGCCACCAGCAGAGAGACGGGACCCTTGAACACTGAAGCTTTCTTT.

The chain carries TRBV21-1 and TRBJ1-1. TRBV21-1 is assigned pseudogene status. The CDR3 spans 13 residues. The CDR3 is CASSKLRMPEAFF. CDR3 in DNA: TGTGCCAGCAGCAAACTGAGGATGCCTGAAGCTTTCTTT.

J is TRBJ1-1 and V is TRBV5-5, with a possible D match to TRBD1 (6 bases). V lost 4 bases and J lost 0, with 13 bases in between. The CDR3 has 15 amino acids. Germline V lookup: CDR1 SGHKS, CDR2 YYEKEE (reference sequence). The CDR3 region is CASSITGQLNTEAFF. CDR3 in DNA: TGTGCCAGCAGCATAACCGGACAGTTGAACACTGAAGCTTTCTTT.

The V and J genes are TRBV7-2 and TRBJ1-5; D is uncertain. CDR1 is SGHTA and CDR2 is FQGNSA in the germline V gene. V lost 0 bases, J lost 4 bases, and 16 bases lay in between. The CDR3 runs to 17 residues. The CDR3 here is CASSLAGPGRPNQPQHF. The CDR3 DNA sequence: TGTGCCAGCAGCTTAGCTGGTCCTGGACGTCCGAATCAGCCCCAGCATTTT.

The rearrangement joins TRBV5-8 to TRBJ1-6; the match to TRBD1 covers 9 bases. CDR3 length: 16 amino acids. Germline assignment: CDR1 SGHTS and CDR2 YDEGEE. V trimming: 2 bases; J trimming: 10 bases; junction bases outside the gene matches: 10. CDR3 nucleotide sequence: TGTGCCAGCAGCTTATCAGCCGGGACAGGGAAGTCACCCCTCCACTTT. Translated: CASSLSAGTGKSPLHF.

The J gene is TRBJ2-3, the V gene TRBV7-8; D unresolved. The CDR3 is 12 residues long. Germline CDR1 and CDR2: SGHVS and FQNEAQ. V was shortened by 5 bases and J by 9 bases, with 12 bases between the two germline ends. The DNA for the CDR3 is TGTGCCAGCAGCCCATCCGGGCGGACGCAGTATTTT. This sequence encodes CASSPSGRTQYF. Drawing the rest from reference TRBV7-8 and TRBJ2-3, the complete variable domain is GAGVSQSPRYKVAKRGQDVALRCDPISGHVSLFWYQQALGQGPEFLTYFQNEAQLDKSGLPSDRFFAERPEGSVSTLKIQRTQQEDSAVYLCASSPSGRTQYFGPGTRLTVL.